The next 13 T cell receptor beta chains were all read from a single sample in a study of shared clonotypes between healthy human individuals. Using immunoSEQ multiplex PCR, the repertoire was profiled, and TCRdb retains in-frame clones only, with some absent. The sample contains 1.6 million or so clones, about 96% of which appear only once. Input material: naive CD4+ T cells sorted from blood. As for subset: CD45RA+ positively selected. The receptors stem from a man aged 30-40 years in good health.

This clone was seen just once. This chain joins TRBV7-9 and TRBJ2-7, with 8 positions matching TRBD1. Germline values: CDR1 SEHNR, CDR2 FQNEAQ (reference sequence). V gave up 1 base and J gave up 6 bases; unmatched junction bases: 5. This CDR3 region has 14 residues. The CDR3 bases are TGTGCCAGCAGCTTAGTTGGACAGGGTGCCGAGCAGTACTTC. Translating gives CASSLVGQGAEQYF.

The V call is TRBV5-1, the J call TRBJ2-2; 8 nucleotides match TRBD1. This CDR3 comprises 18 residues. Germline V gene sequence: CDR1 SGHRS, CDR2 YFSETQ. Trimming removed 4 bases from V and 3 bases from J; junction bases left unmatched: 14. CDR3 nucleotides: TGCGCCAGCAGCCACCTAGGGCAGGGGGCGCGGGACACCGGGGAGCTGTTTTTT. Translated: CASSHLGQGARDTGELFF. The variable domain in full, completed from reference TRBV5-1 and TRBJ2-2, reads KAGVTQTPRYLIKTRGQQVTLSCSPISGHRSVSWYQQTPGQGLQFLFEYFSETQRNKGNFPGRFSGRQFSNSRSEMNVSTLELGDSALYLCASSHLGQGARDTGELFFGEGSRLTVL.

The chain uses TRBV28 and TRBJ2-7; 7 bases fit TRBD2. CDR1 is MDHEN, CDR2 SYDVKM, per germline. Losses at the gene ends were 7 bases for V and 2 bases for J; bases not matched to a gene: 2. CDR3 length: 12 residues. CDR3 in amino acids: CASTSGAYEQYF. CDR3 bases: TGTGCCAGCACTAGCGGAGCCTACGAGCAGTACTTC.

This chain joins TRBV5-4 and TRBJ2-2; the match to TRBD1 covers 7 bases. In germline, CDR1 is SGHNT, CDR2 YYREEE (reference sequence). CDR3 length: 15 amino acids. Trimming at V came to 4 bases and at J to 6 bases, leaving 9 bases not matched to a gene. CDR3 nucleotide sequence: TGTGCCAGCAGCCACAGACAGGGCCCCGCCGGGGAGCTGTTTTTT. This gives the protein CASSHRQGPAGELFF.

Of note for this clone: This may be a read error, as it is one base from a much larger clone. At the DNA level, this CDR3 is encoded by other sequences in the same sample as well. This chain joins TRBV5-1 and TRBJ2-5; D gene uncertain. This CDR3 has 11 residues. With 2 bases removed from V and 4 bases from J, the gap between germline ends came to 3 bases. The germline V gene encodes CDR1 SGHRS and CDR2 YFSETQ. The DNA for the CDR3 is TGCGCCAGCAGCTTCGGAGAGACCCAGTACTTC. Translation: CASSFGETQYF.

The genes are TRBV29-1 and TRBJ1-1; D is unclear. CDR3 length: 13 amino acids. Germline lookup yields CDR1 SQVTM and CDR2 ANQGSEA. Trimming cost V 1 base and J 0 bases, with 6 bases left between them. CDR3 in amino acids: CSVEVSMNTEAFF. The CDR3 region has the DNA TGCAGCGTTGAAGTCAGTATGAACACTGAAGCTTTCTTT.

Turning to this clone: Other DNA sequences from this sample encode an identical CDR3 as well. The chain employs TRBV7-8 and TRBJ2-2; no reliable D call. This CDR3 comprises 14 residues. Germline V gives CDR1 SGHVS, CDR2 FQNEAQ. Trimming removed 0 bases at V and 2 bases at J, with 4 bases between. The CDR3 region is CASSLAGNTGELFF. The DNA for the CDR3 is TGTGCCAGCAGCTTAGCAGGAAACACCGGGGAGCTGTTTTTT.

The rearrangement joins TRBV27 to TRBJ2-7; perhaps TRBD1 as D (6 bases). Germline V lookup: CDR1 MNHEY, CDR2 SMNVEV (reference sequence). The V gene lost 3 bases and the J gene lost 0 bases, with 18 bases spanning the gap. This CDR3 has 17 residues. The CDR3 region has the DNA TGTGCCAGCAGTTTCTTGCCTAGGGCAGGGGACTCCTACGAGCAGTACTTC. It translates to CASSFLPRAGDSYEQYF.

J is TRBJ2-6 and V is TRBV7-8; tentative D call: TRBD1 (6 bases). The V end was cut by 2 bases, the J end by 0 bases, with 8 bases between. The germline CDR1 and CDR2 sequences are SGHVS and FQNEAQ. The CDR3 is made up of 16 amino acids. CDR3 sequence: CASSLLQGSGANVLTF. As DNA, the CDR3 is TGTGCCAGCAGCTTATTACAGGGCTCTGGGGCCAACGTCCTGACTTTC.

This clone was found once. The rearrangement uses TRBV9 and TRBJ2-5; TRBD2 matches 13 bases. V dropped 4 bases and J dropped 3; count of bases not matched to a gene: 6. The CDR3 is 16 residues long. The germline CDR1 and CDR2 sequences are SGDLS and YYNGEE. CDR3 nucleotides: TGTGCCAGCAGCCCCCAAGGGACTAGCGGGAAAGAGACCCAGTACTTC. Translation gives CASSPQGTSGKETQYF.

The rearrangement joins TRBV18 to TRBJ2-7; D is undetermined. The CDR3 runs 13 residues. The germline V gene encodes CDR1 KGHSH and CDR2 LQKENI. V was shortened by 0 bases and J by 6 bases, with 9 bases between the two germline ends. DNA for the CDR3: TGTGCCAGCTCACCACCAGTAGGTCCCGAGCAGTACTTC. Its protein product is CASSPPVGPEQYF.

The rearrangement links TRBV2 to TRBJ2-7, with 12 bases lining up with TRBD2. Germline trimming cut 4 bases from V and 5 bases from J; bases unmatched to any gene: 3. The CDR3 runs 14 residues. Germline values: CDR1 SNHLY, CDR2 FYNNEI. The CDR3 protein is CASSGLAGADEQYF. CDR3 nucleotide sequence: TGTGCCAGCAGTGGACTAGCGGGAGCCGACGAGCAGTACTTC.

This chain uses TRBV6-1 with TRBJ2-3, with TRBD1 matching 7 bases. Looked up from germline, CDR1 is MNHNS and CDR2 is SASEGT. Trimming at V came to 3 bases and at J to 12 bases, leaving 6 bases not matched to a gene. CDR3 size: 12 residues. CDR3 DNA: TGTGCCAGCAGTGACGAAACAGGGGCCCAGTATTTT. This encodes CASSDETGAQYF.